This entry concerns a single T cell receptor beta chain. This entry comes from a study of blood T cell repertoires in COVID-19. About the study: Both acute and convalescent COVID-19 samples were obtained from the United States, Italy and Spain. PBMCs, B-cell-depleted T cells, or T cells provided the cDNA or gDNA that made up the material.

The CDR3 totals 15 residues. The germline V and J ends were trimmed by 2 bases and 6 bases, with 15 bases remaining between them. From germline, CDR1 is SGHKS and CDR2 YYEKEE (reference sequence). Authors' analysis steps: Estimates of nucleated cell counts were drawn from the amplification of reference gene primers. Assay used: immunoSEQ multiplex PCR; TCRdb lists only in-frame clones, some missing. Clone size and the V and J calls come from that table; the DNA yielded D and trimming. This table holds some 670,000 clones, around 89% found once. Material for sequencing was peripheral blood. The chain links TRBV5-5 to TRBJ2-1; possible D gene TRBD1, 6 bases. The receptor was derived from a woman aged 18-29 years with acute or convalescent COVID-19. CDR3 amino acids: CASSFRQDKLNEQFF. The CDR3 bases are TGTGCCAGCAGCTTCCGACAGGACAAACTCAATGAGCAGTTCTTC. The entire variable domain, with the rest obtained from reference TRBV5-5 and TRBJ2-1, is as follows: DAGVTQSPTHLIKTRGQQVTLRCSPISGHKSVSWYQQVLGQGPQFIFQYYEKEERGRGNFPDRFSARQFPNYSSELNVNALLLGDSALYLCASSFRQDKLNEQFFGPGTRLTVL.